These 24 T cell receptor beta chains were all obtained from the same sample, sequenced in a study of regulatory and conventional T cells in RAG deficiency. Produced via immunoSEQ multiplex PCR; TCRdb's table is partial and in-frame only. The sample consists of roughly 35,000 clones, around 76% of them appearing once. Blood CD4+ CD25-low CD127-high conventional T cells supplied the genomic DNA template. The same data also contributed to another study, on regulatory T cells. That paper notes: The primer mix had 52 TRBV and 13 TRBJ primers.

Sequenced sample: CD4+ effector T cells sorted from blood. These receptors were taken from a human donor in good health.

This clone appeared a single time. The rearrangement links TRBV5-4 to TRBJ1-2; a weak D match, TRBD1 (5 bases). Trimming cost V 2 bases and J 2 bases, with 13 bases left between them. The CDR3 is 15 residues long. Germline V gene sequence: CDR1 SGHNT, CDR2 YYREEE (reference sequence). CDR3 in amino acids: CASSFGSGLNYGYTF. CDR3 coding DNA: TGTGCCAGCAGCTTCGGATCAGGGCTGAACTATGGCTACACCTTC.

The chain joins TRBV9 to TRBJ2-2, with 7 bases that match TRBD2. CDR1 is SGDLS, CDR2 YYNGEE, per germline. The ends lost 4 bases at V and 1 base at J; junction bases unmatched: 10. CDR3 size: 17 residues. CDR3 sequence (DNA): TGTGCCAGCAGCTCCAAGCCCCAGCGGGGGAACACCGGGGAGCTGTTTTTT. Residues: CASSSKPQRGNTGELFF.

V usage is TRBV7-2 and J usage is TRBJ1-6; D call uncertain. Trimming took 6 bases from V and 6 from J, leaving 12 bases between them. The CDR3 totals 14 residues. The V gene's germline CDR1 is SGHTA and CDR2 FQGNSA. CDR3 residues: CASSLIYGNSPLHF. The CDR3, as DNA: TGTGCCAGCAGTCTAATATACGGTAATTCACCCCTCCACTTT.

This rearrangement joins TRBV9 to TRBJ1-3; D unresolved. V was cut by 4 bases and J by 0 bases, with 23 bases left in between. CDR1 is SGDLS and CDR2 is YYNGEE in the germline V gene. This CDR3 has 19 residues. The CDR3 nucleotides are TGTGCCAGCAGCCCTAGGAGCAGCATCCTTTCTGTCTCTGGAAACACCATATATTTT. Its translation is CASSPRSSILSVSGNTIYF. The complete variable domain, with remaining parts taken from reference TRBV9 and TRBJ1-3, reads DSGVTQTPKHLITATGQRVTLRCSPRSGDLSVYWYQQSLDQGLQFLIQYYNGEERAKGNILERFSAQQFPDLHSELNLSSLELGDSALYFCASSPRSSILSVSGNTIYFGEGSWLTVV.

The V gene is TRBV25-1, the J gene TRBJ2-7; D gene unclear. V lost 3 bases to trimming and J lost 6 bases, with 18 bases between them. CDR1 is MGHDK, CDR2 SYGVNS, per germline. CDR3 length: 15 residues. Here the CDR3 DNA reads TGTGCCAGCAGTGATATGTCCACCGATCCAATCGAGCAGTACTTC. Translation gives CASSDMSTDPIEQYF.

The CDR3 is CASSFVGSVGYTF. The CDR3 nucleotides read TGTGCCAGCAGCTTTGTCGGTTCGGTCGGCTACACCTTC. The rearrangement links TRBV7-9 to TRBJ1-2; D gene uncertain. This CDR3 is built from 13 residues. Trimming took off 3 bases at V and 8 bases at J, with 13 bases between the two ends. CDR1 is SEHNR and CDR2 is FQNEAQ in the germline V gene (reference sequence).

The gene calls are TRBV6-5 and TRBJ2-1, with D possibly matching TRBD1 (7 bases). There are 13 residues in the CDR3. V was clipped by 6 bases and J by 4 bases, with 10 bases between them. Germline V gene sequence: CDR1 MNHEY, CDR2 SVGAGI. Here the CDR3 DNA reads TGTGCCAGCAGGGCAGGGGGGTACAATGAGCAGTTCTTC. It encodes CASRAGGYNEQFF.

The chain recombines TRBV19 with TRBJ1-5; D unclear. Germline V CDR1 and CDR2: LNHDA, SQIVND (reference sequence). The CDR3 is made up of 14 amino acids. V lost 4 bases to trimming and J lost 2 bases, with 9 bases between them. In nucleotides, the CDR3 is TGTGCCAGTAGTAAGAGGGCAGGCAATCAGCCCCAGCATTTT. Protein: CASSKRAGNQPQHF.

The chain links TRBV27 to TRBJ2-7, with 7 bases matching TRBD1. The V gene's germline CDR1 is MNHEY and CDR2 SMNVEV (reference sequence). V lost 8 bases to trimming and J lost 4 bases; unmatched junction nucleotides: 11. There are 14 residues in the CDR3. CDR3 region: CASLDRVNGYEQYF. The CDR3 DNA is TGTGCCAGCCTAGACAGGGTCAACGGGTACGAGCAGTACTTC.

The rearrangement links TRBV7-2 to TRBJ1-2, with TRBD1 as a possible D gene (5 bases). The CDR3 has 15 amino acids. V lost 1 base and J 8 bases, leaving 17 bases between the germline ends. Germline CDR1 SGHTA, CDR2 FQGNSA. CDR3 sequence reads: CASSLEVGREGGYTF. The CDR3 coding sequence is TGTGCCAGCAGCTTAGAGGTGGGCAGGGAAGGCGGCTACACCTTC.

The chain couples TRBV27 to TRBJ2-7; 9 positions match TRBD1. In germline, CDR1 is MNHEY, CDR2 SMNVEV (reference sequence). Trimming removed 3 bases from V and 1 base from J; junction bases left unmatched: 4. This CDR3 spans 15 amino acids. Here the CDR3 reads CASSFAGTGSYEQYF. CDR3 DNA: TGTGCCAGCAGTTTTGCCGGGACAGGGTCCTACGAGCAGTACTTC.

CDR3 loop: CASSIRQYDSNQPQHF. CDR3 DNA sequence: TGTGCCAGTAGTATCAGGCAGTATGATAGCAATCAGCCCCAGCATTTT. The V gene is TRBV19, the J gene TRBJ1-5, with D uncertain. V lost 3 bases and J 0 bases, leaving 12 bases between the germline ends. This CDR3 has 16 amino acids. Germline V lookup: CDR1 LNHDA, CDR2 SQIVND (reference sequence).

The V call is TRBV19, the J call TRBJ1-4; tentative D call: TRBD1 (6 bases). In germline, CDR1 is LNHDA, CDR2 SQIVND (reference sequence). The CDR3 runs to 15 residues. Trimming took 7 bases from V and 8 from J, leaving 20 bases between them. CDR3 residues: CASTPPGGRWEKLFF. CDR3 DNA: TGTGCCAGTACCCCCCCTGGGGGGCGCTGGGAAAAACTGTTTTTT.

The rearrangement joins TRBV11-2 to TRBJ2-3, with a tentative D call TRBD2 (5 bases). From germline, CDR1 is SGHAT and CDR2 FQNNGV. V was cut by 1 base and J by 7 bases, with 6 bases left in between. The CDR3 contains 12 residues. In DNA, the CDR3 is TGTGCCAGCAGCTTAGGGGAGAATACGCAGTATTTT. It specifies CASSLGENTQYF. Full variable domain (missing parts from reference TRBV11-2 and TRBJ2-3): EAGVAQSPRYKIIEKRQSVAFWCNPISGHATLYWYQQILGQGPKLLIQFQNNGVVDDSQLPKDRFSAERLKGVDSTLKIQPAKLEDSAVYLCASSLGENTQYFGPGTRLTVL.

The chain carries TRBV7-8 and TRBJ2-3; 11 bases are shared with TRBD2. The CDR3 runs 17 residues. Germline loops: CDR1 SGHVS, CDR2 FQNEAQ. J was trimmed by 0 bases and V by 5 bases; bases with no gene match: 7. The CDR3 here is CASSPNSGGASTDTQYF. DNA for the CDR3: TGTGCCAGCAGCCCAAATAGCGGGGGGGCGAGCACAGATACGCAGTATTTT.

The rearrangement joins TRBV25-1 to TRBJ1-3; D perhaps matches TRBD1 (5 bases). The ends were cut back, 7 bases at V and 9 bases at J, with 22 bases in the middle. Germline V CDR1 and CDR2: MGHDK, SYGVNS. The CDR3 totals 15 residues. The CDR3 here is CASKEAGTKSPTIYF. CDR3 DNA sequence: TGTGCCAGCAAAGAAGCCGGGACGAAATCTCCCACCATATATTTT. Complete variable domain (other parts from reference TRBV25-1 and TRBJ1-3): EADIYQTPRYLVIGTGKKITLECSQTMGHDKMYWYQQDPGMELHLIHYSYGVNSTEKGDLSSESTVSRIRTEHFPLTLESARPSHTSQYLCASKEAGTKSPTIYFGEGSWLTVV.

To note about this clone: One end of the junction does not line up with germline, which may come from a read error. V gene TRBV7-7 combines with J gene TRBJ2-5; D is undetermined. This CDR3 region has 13 residues. The germline gives CDR1 SSHAT, CDR2 FNYEAQ (reference sequence). CDR3 sequence (DNA): TGTGCTAGCAGCTTAGGGCTACAAGAGACCCAGTACTTC. It translates to CASSLGLQETQYF.

This clone was counted only a few times. This chain links TRBV6-5 with TRBJ1-4; a weak D match, TRBD1 (6 bases). Per the germline V gene, CDR1 is MNHEY and CDR2 is SVGAGI. Trimming stripped 0 bases from V and 10 bases from J, with 12 bases between. The CDR3 covers 14 residues. The CDR3 reads CASSYSGGTGKLFF. Written as DNA, the CDR3 is TGTGCCAGCAGTTACTCGGGGGGCACGGGAAAACTGTTTTTT.

V and J are TRBV5-4 and TRBJ1-2, with a weak D call TRBD1 (5 bases). Trimming cost V 2 bases and J 6 bases, with 20 bases left between them. Germline V gene data show CDR1 as SGHNT and CDR2 as YYREEE (reference sequence). This CDR3 contains 16 residues. The CDR3, as DNA: TGTGCCAGCAGCTTTCCCTTATTGGGAGGGGAGGATGGCTACACCTTC. Translation gives CASSFPLLGGEDGYTF.

This clone appeared once. J is TRBJ2-5 and V is TRBV6-4; 9 nucleotides match TRBD1. Germline CDR1 is MRHNA and CDR2 is SNTAGT. Trimming removed 5 bases from V and 4 bases from J; junction bases left unmatched: 2. This CDR3 is 13 amino acids long. In DNA, the CDR3 is TGTGCCAGCAGTAGACAGGGGGGAGAGACCCAGTACTTC. Its translation: CASSRQGGETQYF.

This chain joins TRBV30 and TRBJ2-7; 11 bases align to TRBD2. Germline V gene data show CDR1 as GTSNPN and CDR2 as SVGIG (reference sequence). This CDR3 region has 15 residues. The ends lost 6 bases at V and 6 bases at J; junction bases unmatched: 13. Written as DNA, the CDR3 is TGTGCCTGCCACCGGACTAGCGGGCGCGTGGGCGAGCAGTACTTC. Translating it yields CACHRTSGRVGEQYF.

J is TRBJ2-7 and V is TRBV9; maybe TRBD1 (6 bases). The CDR3 has 12 amino acids. Germline V gene sequence: CDR1 SGDLS, CDR2 YYNGEE. Trimming shortened V by 3 bases and J by 3 bases, and 7 bases separated the two germline ends. The DNA for the CDR3 is TGTGCCAGCAGCGGAGGGGGCTACGAGCAGTACTTC. This translates into CASSGGGYEQYF.

The chain employs TRBV5-6 and TRBJ1-4; D gene unclear. This CDR3 has 14 amino acids. Looked up from germline, CDR1 is SGHDT and CDR2 is YYEEEE. Trimming cost V 5 bases and J 0 bases, with 8 bases left between them. This CDR3 reads CASRYGATNEKLFF. DNA of the CDR3: TGTGCCAGCAGATACGGTGCAACTAATGAAAAACTGTTTTTT.

The chain joins TRBV7-2 to TRBJ2-1, with TRBD2 as a possible D gene (5 bases). Germline CDR1 and CDR2: SGHTA and FQGNSA. The CDR3 is 12 residues long. Trimming shortened V by 1 base and J by 8 bases, and 6 bases separated the two germline ends. Here the CDR3 reads CASSLGGYEQFF. The CDR3 DNA reads as TGTGCCAGCAGCTTAGGAGGGTATGAGCAGTTCTTC. The whole variable domain, remainder taken from reference TRBV7-2 and TRBJ2-1, is GAGVSQSPSNKVTEKGKDVELRCDPISGHTALYWYRQSLGQGLEFLIYFQGNSAPDKSGLPSDRFSAERTGGSVSTLTIQRTQQEDSAVYLCASSLGGYEQFFGPGTRLTVL.